This T cell receptor (beta chain) was captured in a study of blood T cell repertoires in COVID-19. In the study overall: The United States, Italy and Spain supplied acute and convalescent COVID-19 samples. In each case, the material was cDNA or gDNA derived from T cells, B-cell-depleted T cells, or PBMCs.

TCRdb's table, derived via immunoSEQ multiplex PCR, lists solely in-frame clones and lacks some. This sample yields approximately 25,000 clones, of which more than 80% are seen a single time; around 10% belongs to the top ten. V was clipped by 5 bases and J by 6 bases, with 11 bases between them. This CDR3 contains 13 residues. Per germline, CDR1 LNHDA and CDR2 SQIVND (reference sequence). The receptor's source is a woman aged 80 or older with active or convalescent COVID-19. The gene calls are TRBV19 and TRBJ1-5; possible D gene TRBD1, 5 bases. The sequencing input was peripheral blood. The CDR3 DNA sequence: TGTGCCAGTAGTGAAAGGGGCGGTCAGCCCCAGCATTTT. As protein: CASSERGGQPQHF.